The present entry profiles one T cell receptor (beta chain) with its context. Its specific antigen is unknown. No clone much larger than this one lies a single base away; base qualities are absent. For this chain, trimming is 3 bases at the V end and 6 bases at the J end, and the number of junction bases without a gene match is 9. The germline V gene supplies CDR1 MNHEY and CDR2 SVGAGI. Including cysteine and phenylalanine, the CDR3 has 16 amino acids. Only the CDR3 DNA stays, 48 bases, in frame from base 1. The method behind the library was 5' RACE. This sample was sequenced with an Illumina HiSeq 2000. A universal primer binding site was introduced by template switching, and a unique molecular identifier was present in the final cDNA, enabling accurate counting of TCR cDNA molecules. Specific primers in the conserved constant-segment region were used to synthesize first-strand cDNA for TCR alpha and beta chains. To control for contamination, each cDNA library was double barcoded with a SMART-Mk sample barcode plus Illumina barcodes. Two successive PCR steps introduced TruSeq adapter sequences along with Illumina sample barcodes. The Illumina HiSeq platform was used with custom primers to sequence TCR alpha and beta cDNA libraries. In the authors' own workflow: Unique molecular identifiers were extracted from raw reads with MiGEC, and CDR3 positions were determined with MiXCR. Recombination models were inferred per individual with the repgenHMM and IGoR tools using an EM algorithm. Shared clonotypes were analyzed with the tcR package in R, and sharing was normalized by the product of cloneset sizes. To study raw recombination without the effects of thymic and clonal selection, out-of-frame nonproductive sequences were analyzed. The public reads were quality trimmed at Q25 with fastp and then assembled into clones with MiXCR by TCRdb, keeping productive beta chains. Rows are unified per CDR3 protein, each entry keeping the most common DNA and genes. In this record, the V and J calls reflect TCRdb's handling and not the investigators' own analysis. In all, the sample holds 750,000 to 950,000 distinct CDR3 sequences, and around an eighth of those were seen once. The ten largest clones represent around 1.6% of the sample.

All donors were healthy Caucasians. The twin cohort comprised three pairs of female monozygotic twins, all aged roughly 18 to 30 years. The RNA used for TCR libraries was isolated from peripheral blood mononuclear cells. This specimen comes from a study of identical twins (dated by TCRdb to 2016 to 2017). Study-wide context: TCR alpha and beta repertoires from monozygotic twins, unrelated adults of various ages and cord blood were deep-sequenced to test whether fetal clonotypes persist. To rule out contamination, replicate twin experiments were performed at different times with different library preparation protocols.

General conclusions and limits of the study: Because the same donors could not be followed over many years, the conclusions depended on cross-sectional statistical analysis. Invariant T cells such as MAIT and iNKT could partly confound zero-insertion analyses, although diverse VJ usage argued against such confounding for most clonotypes. In monozygotic twins, recombination models systematically underestimated out-of-frame TCR alpha sharing, but the models matched the sharing seen between unrelated individuals. Compared with coincidental sharing between unrelated individuals, an excess of low generation-probability sequences was observed among out-of-frame TCR alpha sequences shared between twins. Fewer insertions were carried by abundant cord blood beta clonotypes; a weaker similar trend was observed in young adult naive repertoires, while no such trend was observed in memory repertoires. In beta out-of-frame sequences, excess twin sharing was weaker, because having fewer shared sequences lowered the signal-to-noise ratio.

The same data also contributed to another study, on yellow fever vaccine responses in identical twins. As the second study states: According to the authors, the vaccine-induced T cell response in identical twins seemed to be partly convergent and partly specific to each individual. In the study, vaccine-responding T cell clones were precisely tracked in identical twins.

The specimen was PBMCs. The V and J segments used are TRBV6-5 and TRBJ1-1, and 11 junctional nucleotides match TRBD1. This clonotype was obtained from a woman under 30 in good health. At the DNA level, the sequence is TGTGCCAGCAGTTATTCTGGGACAGGGGGTAACGCTGAAGCTTTCTTT. Translated, this is CASSYSGTGGNAEAFF.